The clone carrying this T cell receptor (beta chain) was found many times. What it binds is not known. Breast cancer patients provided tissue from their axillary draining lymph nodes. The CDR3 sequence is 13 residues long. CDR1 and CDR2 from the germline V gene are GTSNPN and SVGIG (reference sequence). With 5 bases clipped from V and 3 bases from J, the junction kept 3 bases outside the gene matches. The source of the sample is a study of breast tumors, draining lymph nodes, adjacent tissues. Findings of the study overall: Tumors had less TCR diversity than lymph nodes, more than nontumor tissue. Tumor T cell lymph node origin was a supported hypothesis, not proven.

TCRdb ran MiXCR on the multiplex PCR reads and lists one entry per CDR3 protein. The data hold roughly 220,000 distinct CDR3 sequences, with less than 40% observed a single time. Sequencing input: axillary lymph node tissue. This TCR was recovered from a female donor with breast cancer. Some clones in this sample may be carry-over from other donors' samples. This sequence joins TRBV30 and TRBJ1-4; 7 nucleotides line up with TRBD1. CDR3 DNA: TGTGCCTGGGGGCAGGGGGCTAATGAAAAACTGTTTTTT. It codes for CAWGQGANEKLFF.